This T cell receptor beta chain was recorded in a study of tumor-infiltrating lymphocytes in primary liver carcinoma. Study at large: The five patients, who were men and women, ranged in age from 30 to 69 years.

The CDR3 consists of 14 residues. Germline V gives CDR1 PRHDT, CDR2 FYEKMQ (reference sequence). As concerns this clonotype: A junction boundary mismatches the germline segment, possibly from a read error.

The authors made TCR beta cDNA from 500 to 600 ng total RNA with a constant-region primer. Researchers made the TCR beta libraries by running three nested multiplex PCR rounds with slightly modified ARM-PCR. Each of the first two PCR rounds ran approximately 11 cycles with TRBV1-TRBV30 forward and C-beta reverse primers. Using its own MiXCR run on the multiplex PCR reads, TCRdb lists one record per CDR3 protein. The sample holds fewer than 400,000 distinct CDR3 sequences, 45% to 70% seen once. Germline DNA was extracted too, while blood RNA derived from unsorted whole blood. Patients carried chronic HBV infection without prior treatment. An approximately 4-milliliter peripheral blood sample was collected before surgery.

Material: peripheral blood. The chain couples TRBV13 to TRBJ2-1; D gene unclear. This TCR was recovered from a woman in her 30s with primary liver carcinoma and hepatitis B virus infection. CDR3 region: CASSLMESYNDQFF. The CDR3, as DNA: TGTGCCAGCAGCTTAATGGAATCCTACAATGACCAGTTCTTC.